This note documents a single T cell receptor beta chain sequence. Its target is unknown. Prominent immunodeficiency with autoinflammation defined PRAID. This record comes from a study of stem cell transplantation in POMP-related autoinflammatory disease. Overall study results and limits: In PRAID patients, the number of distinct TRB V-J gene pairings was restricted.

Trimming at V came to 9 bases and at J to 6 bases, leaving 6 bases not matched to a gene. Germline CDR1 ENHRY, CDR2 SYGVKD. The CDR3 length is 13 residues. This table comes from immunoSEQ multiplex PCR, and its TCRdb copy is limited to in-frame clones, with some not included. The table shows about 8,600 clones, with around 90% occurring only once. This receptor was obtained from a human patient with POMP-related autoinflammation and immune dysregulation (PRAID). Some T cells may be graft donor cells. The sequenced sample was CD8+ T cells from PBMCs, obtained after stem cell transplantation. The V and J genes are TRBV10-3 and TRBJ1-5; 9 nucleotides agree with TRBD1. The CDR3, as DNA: TGTGCCATTAGGGACAGGGTTGGTCAGCCCCAGCATTTT. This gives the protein CAIRDRVGQPQHF.